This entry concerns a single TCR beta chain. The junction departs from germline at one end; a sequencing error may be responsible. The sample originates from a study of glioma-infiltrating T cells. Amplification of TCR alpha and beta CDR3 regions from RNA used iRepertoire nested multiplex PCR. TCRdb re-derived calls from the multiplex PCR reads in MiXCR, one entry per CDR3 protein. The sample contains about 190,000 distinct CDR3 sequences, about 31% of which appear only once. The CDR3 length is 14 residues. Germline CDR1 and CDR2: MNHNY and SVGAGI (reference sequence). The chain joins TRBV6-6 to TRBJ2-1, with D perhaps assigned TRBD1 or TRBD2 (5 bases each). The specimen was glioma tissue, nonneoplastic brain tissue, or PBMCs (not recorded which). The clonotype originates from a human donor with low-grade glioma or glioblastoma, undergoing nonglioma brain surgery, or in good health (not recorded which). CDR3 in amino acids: CASRTAGTYNEQFF. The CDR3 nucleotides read TGTGCCAGCCGTACAGCCGGGACGTACAATGAGCAGTTCTTT.